The T cell receptor (beta chain) described here comes from a study of cytomegalovirus exposure and HLA in healthy donors. Overall study findings and caveats: In a later analysis, TCR association rates varied by HLA locus: DRB1 most, HLA-C fewest.

The PCR had 60 Vbeta and 13 Jbeta primers. TCRdb keeps only in-frame clones here, not all; method: immunoSEQ multiplex PCR. The profile covers around 140,000 clones, with more than 60% appearing a single time and 6% to 8% taken by the ten largest. While unrecorded immune exposures were likely, the donors were nominally healthy when sampled. A remark on this clone: Antigen specificity is unknown.

The CDR3 length is 15 residues. Germline CDR1 and CDR2: LNHDA and SQIVND (reference sequence). Between the trimmed V and J ends, which lost 3 bases and 6 bases, there was a span of 15 bases. This clonotype was obtained from an older woman in good health and CMV-seronegative. The sequenced sample was PBMCs. The chain employs TRBV19 and TRBJ2-1; D may be TRBD2 (7 bases). CDR3 sequence reads: CASSILGGASNEQFF. In nucleotides, the CDR3 is TGTGCCAGTAGTATTCTGGGGGGGGCCTCCAATGAGCAGTTCTTC.